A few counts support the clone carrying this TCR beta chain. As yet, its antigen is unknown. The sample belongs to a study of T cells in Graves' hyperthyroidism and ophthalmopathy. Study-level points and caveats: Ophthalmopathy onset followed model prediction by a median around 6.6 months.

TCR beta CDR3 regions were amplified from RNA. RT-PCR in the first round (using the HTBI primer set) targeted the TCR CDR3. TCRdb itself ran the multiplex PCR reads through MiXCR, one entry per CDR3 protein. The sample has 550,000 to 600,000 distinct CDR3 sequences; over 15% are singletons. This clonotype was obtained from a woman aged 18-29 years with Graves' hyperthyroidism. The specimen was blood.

The CDR3 spells CASSDWDHQETQYF. CDR3 DNA: TGCGCCAGCAGTGACTGGGACCACCAAGAGACCCAGTACTTC. The chain joins TRBV10-2 to TRBJ2-5; either TRBD1 or TRBD2 may supply D (5 bases each). Trimming took 3 bases from V and 0 from J, leaving 8 bases between them. Germline V gene data show CDR1 as WSHSY and CDR2 as SAAADI. The CDR3 has 14 amino acids.